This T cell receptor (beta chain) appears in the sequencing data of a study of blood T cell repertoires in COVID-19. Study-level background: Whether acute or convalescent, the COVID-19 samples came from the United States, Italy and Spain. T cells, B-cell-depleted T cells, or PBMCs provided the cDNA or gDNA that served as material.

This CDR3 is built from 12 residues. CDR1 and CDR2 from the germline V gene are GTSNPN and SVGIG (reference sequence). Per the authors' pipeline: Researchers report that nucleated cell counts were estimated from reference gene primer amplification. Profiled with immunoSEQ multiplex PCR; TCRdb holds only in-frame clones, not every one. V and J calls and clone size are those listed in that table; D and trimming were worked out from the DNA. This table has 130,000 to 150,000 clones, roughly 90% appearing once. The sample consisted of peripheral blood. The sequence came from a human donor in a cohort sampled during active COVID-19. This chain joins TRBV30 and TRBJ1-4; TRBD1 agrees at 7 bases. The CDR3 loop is CAKTGEDEKLFF. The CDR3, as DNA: TGTGCTAAAACAGGGGAAGACGAAAAACTGTTTTTT.